This is a list of T cell receptor beta chains from one sample in a study of T-cell reconstitution after alpha-beta-depleted transplantation in children. MiXCR, applied by TCRdb to the PCR reads, yields one record per CDR3 protein. The sample includes 250,000 to 300,000 distinct CDR3 sequences, more than 9% of them seen just once. The material sequenced was PBMCs from the stem cell graft donor, taken from the stem cell graft. These receptors all come from a human donor who donated a stem cell graft to a child with SCID. Both conserved end residues are trimmed from each CDR3. The order of the fields is V gene, J gene, CDR3 protein.

>TRBV6-5|TRBJ2-3
ASSYSTGGADTQY
>TRBV4-1|TRBJ2-5
ASSQGGFGETQY
>TRBV5-1|TRBJ1-3
ASSGGTGTGNTIY
>TRBV6-5|TRBJ2-7
ASSYSAGPYEQY
>TRBV29-1|TRBJ2-3
SVEGTSGVTDTQY
>TRBV12-3/TRBV12-4|TRBJ2-2
ASSLIGELF
>TRBV7-6|TRBJ1-1
ASSLEAGGNTEAF
>TRBV6-2/TRBV6-3|TRBJ2-1
ASSLAAFPYNEQF
>TRBV7-2|TRBJ1-4
ASGLGGVSIEKLF
>TRBV12-3/TRBV12-4|TRBJ1-2
ASSSSTGFYGYT
>TRBV7-3|TRBJ2-1
ASRSASGGYNEQF
>TRBV10-3|TRBJ2-1
AIKGHLDNEQF
>TRBV29-1|TRBJ2-7
SASQGTGVDEQY
>TRBV6-1|TRBJ2-2
ASRSQGPNGELF
>TRBV5-6|TRBJ2-1
ASSFNGQGGNEQF
>TRBV12-3/TRBV12-4|TRBJ1-4
ASSFTGGNEKLF
>TRBV12-5|TRBJ2-6
ASGPPGTLSSGANVLT
>TRBV20-1|TRBJ2-7
SAIGSITYEQY
>TRBV20-1|TRBJ2-3
SARDKARVADTQY
>TRBV19|TRBJ1-6
ASQGLFYNSPLH
>TRBV7-9|TRBJ2-1
ASSSPVLNEQF
>TRBV5-1|TRBJ1-1
ASSPDGGMRAEAF
>TRBV12-3/TRBV12-4|TRBJ2-7
ASNGGGLPAYEQY
>TRBV20-1|TRBJ2-5
SASPDWTVRY
>TRBV12-3/TRBV12-4|TRBJ1-4
ASTPDWEKLF
>TRBV6-5|TRBJ2-5
ASSYSDLQETQY
>TRBV5-1|TRBJ1-5
ASSREGGQPQH
>TRBV5-1|TRBJ1-4
ASSLDGTAHEKLF
>TRBV2|TRBJ1-2
ASRGRDRGYGYT
>TRBV2|TRBJ2-7
ASTDLAPAPYEQY
>TRBV2|TRBJ1-1
ASSGQGTEAF
>TRBV5-8|TRBJ2-2
ASSGVNTGELF
>TRBV2|TRBJ2-3
ASTIRGFQSDTQY
>TRBV11-1|TRBJ2-1
ASSLPGWNNEQF
>TRBV20-1|TRBJ1-6
SARDGSAVYNSPLH
>TRBV15|TRBJ2-5
ATSRDNQETQY
>TRBV20-1|TRBJ1-4
SAIGTDGFNEKLF
>TRBV25-1|TRBJ1-4
ASSESRNEKLF
>TRBV14|TRBJ2-5
ASSQARTQY
>TRBV20-1|TRBJ2-7
SAVTGLVSEQY
>TRBV20-1|TRBJ2-5
SARDPAGTQY